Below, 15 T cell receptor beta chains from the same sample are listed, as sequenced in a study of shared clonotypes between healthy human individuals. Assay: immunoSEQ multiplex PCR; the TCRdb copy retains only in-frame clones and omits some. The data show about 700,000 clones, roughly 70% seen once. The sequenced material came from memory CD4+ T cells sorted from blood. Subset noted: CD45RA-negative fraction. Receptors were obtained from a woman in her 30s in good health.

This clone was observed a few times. CDR3 loop: CASSHKPGQVMQPQHF. DNA of the CDR3: TGTGCCAGCAGCCATAAACCGGGACAGGTCATGCAGCCCCAGCATTTT. The gene calls are TRBV5-6 and TRBJ1-5, with 8 bases fitting TRBD1. Losses at the gene ends were 4 bases for V and 7 bases for J; bases not matched to a gene: 13. The CDR3 length is 16 residues. Germline CDR1 and CDR2: SGHDT and YYEEEE.

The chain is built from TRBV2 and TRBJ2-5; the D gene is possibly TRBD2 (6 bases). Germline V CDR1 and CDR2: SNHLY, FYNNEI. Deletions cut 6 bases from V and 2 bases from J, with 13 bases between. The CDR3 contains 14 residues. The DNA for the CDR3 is TGTGCCAGCAGCCTCGGGAGTCGGCAAGAGACCCAGTACTTC. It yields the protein CASSLGSRQETQYF.

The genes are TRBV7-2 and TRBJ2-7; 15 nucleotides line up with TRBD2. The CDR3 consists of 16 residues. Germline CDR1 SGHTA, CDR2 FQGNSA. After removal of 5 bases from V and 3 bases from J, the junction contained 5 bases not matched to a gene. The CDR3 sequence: CASSGKGLAGGYEQYF. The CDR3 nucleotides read TGTGCCAGCAGCGGGAAGGGACTAGCGGGGGGCTACGAGCAGTACTTC.

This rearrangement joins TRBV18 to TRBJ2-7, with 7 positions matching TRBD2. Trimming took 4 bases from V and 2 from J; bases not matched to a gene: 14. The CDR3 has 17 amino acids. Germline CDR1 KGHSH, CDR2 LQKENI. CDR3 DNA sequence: TGTGCCAGCTCACAATCGGTGGGGCAGGGAGGGACCTACGAGCAGTACTTC. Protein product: CASSQSVGQGGTYEQYF.

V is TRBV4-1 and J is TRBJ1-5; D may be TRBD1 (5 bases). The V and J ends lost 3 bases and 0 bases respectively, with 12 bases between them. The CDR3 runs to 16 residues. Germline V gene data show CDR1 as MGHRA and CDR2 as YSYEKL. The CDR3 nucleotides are TGCGCCAGCAGCCAGACAGAAACATATAGCAATCAGCCCCAGCATTTT. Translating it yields CASSQTETYSNQPQHF.

CDR3 DNA sequence: TGTGCCAGCAGCCAGGAGGGGAGGGACTATGGCTACACCTTC. Translation: CASSQEGRDYGYTF. The chain combines TRBV13 with TRBJ1-2; tentatively, D is TRBD1 (5 bases). The CDR3 runs 14 residues. V was trimmed by 5 bases and J by 3 bases, leaving 13 bases between them. The germline CDR1 and CDR2 sequences are PRHDT and FYEKMQ (reference sequence).

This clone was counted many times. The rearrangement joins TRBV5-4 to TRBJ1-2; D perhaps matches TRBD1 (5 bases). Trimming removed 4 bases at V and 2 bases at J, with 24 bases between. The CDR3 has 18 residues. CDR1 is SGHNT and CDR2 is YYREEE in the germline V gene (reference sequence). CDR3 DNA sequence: TGTGCCAGCAGCGGCCGTGGGGGGTTTGGCAGCACCAACTATGGCTACACCTTC. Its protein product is CASSGRGGFGSTNYGYTF. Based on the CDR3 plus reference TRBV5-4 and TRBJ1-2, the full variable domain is ETGVTQSPTHLIKTRGQQVTLRCSSQSGHNTVSWYQQALGQGPQFIFQYYREEENGRGNFPPRFSGLQFPNYSSELNVNALELDDSALYLCASSGRGGFGSTNYGYTFGSGTRLTVV.

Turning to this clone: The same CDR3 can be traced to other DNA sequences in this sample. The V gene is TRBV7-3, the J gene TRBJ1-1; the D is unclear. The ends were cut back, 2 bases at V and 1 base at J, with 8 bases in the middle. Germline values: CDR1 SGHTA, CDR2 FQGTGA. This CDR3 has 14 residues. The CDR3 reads CASSLGGSNTEAFF. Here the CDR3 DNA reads TGTGCCAGCAGCTTAGGAGGTTCGAACACTGAAGCTTTCTTT.

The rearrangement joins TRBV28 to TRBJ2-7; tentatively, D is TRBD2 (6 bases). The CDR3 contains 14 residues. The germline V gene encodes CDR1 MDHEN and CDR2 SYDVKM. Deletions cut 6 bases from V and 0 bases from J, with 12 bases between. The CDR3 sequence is CASRLGGSSYEQYF. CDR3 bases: TGTGCCAGCAGGCTGGGGGGAAGCTCCTACGAGCAGTACTTC.

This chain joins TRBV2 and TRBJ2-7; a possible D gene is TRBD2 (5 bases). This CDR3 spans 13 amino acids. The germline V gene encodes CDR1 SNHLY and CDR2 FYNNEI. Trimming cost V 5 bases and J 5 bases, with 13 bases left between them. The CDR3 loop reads CASSTRLLDEQYF. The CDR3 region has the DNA TGTGCCAGCAGTACTCGACTATTGGACGAGCAGTACTTC.

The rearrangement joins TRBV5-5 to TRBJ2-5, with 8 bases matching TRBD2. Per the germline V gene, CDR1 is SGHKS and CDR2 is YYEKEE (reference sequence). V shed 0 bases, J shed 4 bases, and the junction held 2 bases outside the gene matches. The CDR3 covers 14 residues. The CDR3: CASSLARGGETQYF. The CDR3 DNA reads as TGTGCCAGCAGCTTGGCACGGGGGGGAGAGACCCAGTACTTC. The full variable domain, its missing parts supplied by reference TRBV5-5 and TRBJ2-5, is DAGVTQSPTHLIKTRGQQVTLRCSPISGHKSVSWYQQVLGQGPQFIFQYYEKEERGRGNFPDRFSARQFPNYSSELNVNALLLGDSALYLCASSLARGGETQYFGPGTRLLVL.

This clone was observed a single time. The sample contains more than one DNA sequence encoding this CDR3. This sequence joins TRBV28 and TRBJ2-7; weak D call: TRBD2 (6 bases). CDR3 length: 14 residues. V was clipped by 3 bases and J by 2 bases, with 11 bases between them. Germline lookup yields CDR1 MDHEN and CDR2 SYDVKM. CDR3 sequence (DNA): TGTGCCAGCAGTTTGCGCGGAGGGACCTACGAGCAGTACTTC. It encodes CASSLRGGTYEQYF.

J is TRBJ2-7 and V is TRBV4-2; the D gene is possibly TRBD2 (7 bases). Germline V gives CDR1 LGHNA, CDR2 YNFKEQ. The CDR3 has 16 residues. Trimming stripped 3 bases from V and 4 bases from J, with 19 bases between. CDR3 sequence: CASSHPLGAGEYEQYF. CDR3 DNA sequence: TGTGCCAGCAGCCACCCCTTGGGGGCGGGAGAATACGAGCAGTACTTC.

The CDR3 reads CASSIVAGTSGYEQYF. Here the CDR3 DNA reads TGTGCCAGCAGCATTGTAGCCGGGACTAGCGGCTACGAGCAGTACTTC. V usage is TRBV11-2 and J usage is TRBJ2-7, with TRBD2 matching over 11 bases. The trim removed 5 bases at V and 3 bases at J, leaving 9 bases unmatched. The CDR3 is 16 residues long. Germline V lookup: CDR1 SGHAT, CDR2 FQNNGV.

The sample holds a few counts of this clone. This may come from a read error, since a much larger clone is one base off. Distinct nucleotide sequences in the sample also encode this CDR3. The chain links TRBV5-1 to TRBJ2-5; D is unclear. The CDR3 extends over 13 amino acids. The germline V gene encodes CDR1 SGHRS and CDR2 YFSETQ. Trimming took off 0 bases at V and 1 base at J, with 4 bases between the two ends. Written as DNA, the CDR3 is TGCGCCAGCAGCTTGGTAGGCCAAGAGACCCAGTACTTC. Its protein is CASSLVGQETQYF.